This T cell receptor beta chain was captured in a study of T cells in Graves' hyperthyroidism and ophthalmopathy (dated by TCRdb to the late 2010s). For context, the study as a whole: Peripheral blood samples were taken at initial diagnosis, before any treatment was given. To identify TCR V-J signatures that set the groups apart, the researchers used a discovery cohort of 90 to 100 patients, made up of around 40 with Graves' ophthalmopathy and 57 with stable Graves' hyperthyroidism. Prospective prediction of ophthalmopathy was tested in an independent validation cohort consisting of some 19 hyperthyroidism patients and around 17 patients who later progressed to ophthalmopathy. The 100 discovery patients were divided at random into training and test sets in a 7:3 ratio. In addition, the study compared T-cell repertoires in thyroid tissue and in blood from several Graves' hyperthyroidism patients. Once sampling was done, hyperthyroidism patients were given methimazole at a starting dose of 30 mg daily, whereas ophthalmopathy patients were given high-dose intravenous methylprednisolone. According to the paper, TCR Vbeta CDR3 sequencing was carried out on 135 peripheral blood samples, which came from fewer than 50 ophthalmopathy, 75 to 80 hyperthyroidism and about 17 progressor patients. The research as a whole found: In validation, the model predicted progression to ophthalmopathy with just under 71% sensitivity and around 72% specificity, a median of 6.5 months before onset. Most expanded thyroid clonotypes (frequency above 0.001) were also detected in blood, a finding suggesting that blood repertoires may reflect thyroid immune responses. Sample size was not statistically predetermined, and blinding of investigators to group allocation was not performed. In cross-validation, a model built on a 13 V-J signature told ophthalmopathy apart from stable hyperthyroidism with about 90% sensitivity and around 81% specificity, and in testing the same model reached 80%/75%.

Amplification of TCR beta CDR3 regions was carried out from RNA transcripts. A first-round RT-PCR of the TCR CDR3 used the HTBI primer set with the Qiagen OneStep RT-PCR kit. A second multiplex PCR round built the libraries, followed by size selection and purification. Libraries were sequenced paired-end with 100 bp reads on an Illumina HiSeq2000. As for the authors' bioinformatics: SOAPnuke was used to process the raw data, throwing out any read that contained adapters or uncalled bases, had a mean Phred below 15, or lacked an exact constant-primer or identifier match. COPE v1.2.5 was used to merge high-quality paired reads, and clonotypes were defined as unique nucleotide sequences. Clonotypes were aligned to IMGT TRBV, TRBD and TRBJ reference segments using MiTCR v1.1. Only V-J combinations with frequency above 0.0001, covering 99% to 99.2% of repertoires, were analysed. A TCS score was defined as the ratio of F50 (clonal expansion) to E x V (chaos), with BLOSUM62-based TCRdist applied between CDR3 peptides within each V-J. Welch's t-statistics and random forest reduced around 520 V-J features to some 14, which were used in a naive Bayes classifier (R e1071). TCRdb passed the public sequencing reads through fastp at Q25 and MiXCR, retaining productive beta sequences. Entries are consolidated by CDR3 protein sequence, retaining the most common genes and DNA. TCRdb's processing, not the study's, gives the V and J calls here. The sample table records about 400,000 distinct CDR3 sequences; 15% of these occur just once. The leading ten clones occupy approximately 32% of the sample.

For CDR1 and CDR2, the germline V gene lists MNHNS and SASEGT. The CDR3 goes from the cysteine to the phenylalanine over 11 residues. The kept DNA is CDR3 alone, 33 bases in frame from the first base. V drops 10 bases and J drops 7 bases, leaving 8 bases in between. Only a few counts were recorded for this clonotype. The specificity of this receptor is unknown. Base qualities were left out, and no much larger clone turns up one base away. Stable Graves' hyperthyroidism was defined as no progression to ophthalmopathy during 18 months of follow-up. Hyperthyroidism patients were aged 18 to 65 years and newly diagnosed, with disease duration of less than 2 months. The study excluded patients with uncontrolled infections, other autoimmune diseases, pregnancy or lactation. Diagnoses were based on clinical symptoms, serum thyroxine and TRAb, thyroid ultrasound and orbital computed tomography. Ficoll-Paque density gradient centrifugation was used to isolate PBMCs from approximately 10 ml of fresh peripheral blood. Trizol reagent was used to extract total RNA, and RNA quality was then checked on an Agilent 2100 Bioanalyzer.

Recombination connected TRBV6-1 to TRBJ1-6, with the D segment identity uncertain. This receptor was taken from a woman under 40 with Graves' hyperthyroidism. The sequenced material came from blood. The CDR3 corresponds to CATCQNSPLHF. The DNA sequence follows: TGTGCCACCTGTCAGAATTCACCCCTCCACTTT.